These 16 T cell receptor beta chains were all obtained from the same sample, sequenced in a study of blood T cell repertoires in COVID-19. The table came from immunoSEQ multiplex PCR; TCRdb's copy has only in-frame clones and leaves some out. The table includes about 46,000 clones, roughly 85% detected once. Sequenced sample: peripheral blood. The origin of the receptors is a human donor in a cohort sampled during active COVID-19. The donor label of this sample is uncertain.

This clone appeared a few times. The rearrangement joins TRBV7-9 to TRBJ2-2; D perhaps matches TRBD1 (6 bases). CDR3 size: 14 residues. Germline V gene sequence: CDR1 SEHNR, CDR2 FQNEAQ (reference sequence). V was clipped by 3 bases and J by 5 bases, with 10 bases between them. The chain's CDR3 is CASSFQQGTGELFF. In DNA, the CDR3 is TGTGCCAGCAGCTTCCAACAGGGAACCGGGGAGCTGTTTTTT.

The chain employs TRBV10-3 and TRBJ1-6; D is possibly TRBD1 (5 bases). The CDR3 contains 15 residues. The germline V gene has CDR1 ENHRY and CDR2 SYGVKD. Trimming cost V 2 bases and J 7 bases, with 12 bases left between them. The CDR3 loop reads CAISEHQGGNSPLHF. The CDR3 DNA sequence: TGTGCCATCAGTGAGCACCAGGGAGGGAATTCACCCCTCCACTTT.

The chain recombines TRBV6-6 with TRBJ2-3; perhaps TRBD2 as D (6 bases). The germline gives CDR1 MNHNY, CDR2 SVGAGI (reference sequence). V was pared by 1 base and J by 4 bases, with 12 bases between. This CDR3 is built from 15 residues. Written as DNA, the CDR3 is TGTGCCAGCAGTTACTTTGCGGGGAAGTCAGATACGCAGTATTTT. Translating gives CASSYFAGKSDTQYF.

This clone has a single count. This chain uses TRBV29-1 with TRBJ2-7, with 13 nucleotides matching TRBD2. J gave up 2 bases and V 1 base, and 2 bases lay outside the gene matches. The CDR3 loop spans 15 amino acids. The germline V gene has CDR1 SQVTM and CDR2 ANQGSEA. The chain's CDR3 is CSVEGTSGGTYEQYF. The CDR3 DNA is TGCAGCGTTGAAGGGACTAGCGGGGGTACCTACGAGCAGTACTTC.

The chain is built from TRBV29-1 and TRBJ1-5, with TRBD1 identical over 7 bases. V dropped 8 bases and J dropped 8; count of bases not matched to a gene: 12. Germline V CDR1 and CDR2: SQVTM, ANQGSEA. The CDR3 length is 13 residues. CDR3: CSTRDSRSEPQHF. The CDR3, as DNA: TGCAGCACCCGGGACAGTCGGAGCGAGCCCCAGCATTTT.

V usage is TRBV6-1 and J usage is TRBJ1-5; D remains ambiguous. V dropped 3 bases and J dropped 3 bases, with 9 bases sitting between them. The CDR3 consists of 14 residues. The germline gives CDR1 MNHNS, CDR2 SASEGT. The CDR3 is CASSEGSFNQPQHF. CDR3 coding DNA: TGTGCCAGCAGTGAGGGGAGTTTCAATCAGCCCCAGCATTTT.

This chain connects TRBV6-5 to TRBJ1-1, with TRBD1 identical over 7 bases. The CDR3 sequence is 15 residues long. Germline CDR1 and CDR2: MNHEY and SVGAGI. V was clipped by 5 bases and J by 1 base; unmatched bases: 7. The CDR3 coding sequence is TGTGCCAGCAGTAGTTCGGGACAGCCGAACACTGAAGCTTTCTTT. Protein: CASSSSGQPNTEAFF.

This chain links TRBV19 with TRBJ2-7; a possible D gene is TRBD1 (5 bases). With 4 bases removed from V and 2 bases from J, the gap between germline ends came to 9 bases. CDR1 LNHDA and CDR2 SQIVND come from the germline V gene (reference sequence). This CDR3 has 13 residues. The CDR3 loop reads CASSTTAPYEQYF. CDR3 nucleotide sequence: TGTGCCAGTAGTACGACAGCCCCCTACGAGCAGTACTTC.

The chain couples TRBV3-1 (or the pseudogene TRBV3-2) to TRBJ2-1, with 9 bases aligning to TRBD2. Germline V gene sequence: CDR1 LGHDT, CDR2 YNNKEL (reference sequence). V was clipped by 4 bases and J by 9 bases; unmatched bases: 4. This CDR3 is built from 13 residues. The CDR3 DNA is TGTGCCAGCAGCCCGCGGGGGGGCGCTGAGCAGTTCTTC. It is translated as CASSPRGGAEQFF.

The rearrangement uses TRBV4-1 and TRBJ2-3; D is perhaps TRBD1 (6 bases). The CDR3 is made up of 15 amino acids. Trimming cost V 2 bases and J 5 bases, with 14 bases left between them. Per germline, CDR1 MGHRA and CDR2 YSYEKL. DNA for the CDR3: TGCGCCAGCAGCCAAAATACAGGGACGGGAGATACGCAGTATTTT. Its translation: CASSQNTGTGDTQYF.

The rearrangement joins TRBV7-9 to TRBJ2-5; 7 positions match TRBD1. Germline loops: CDR1 SEHNR, CDR2 FQNEAQ (reference sequence). The CDR3 is 12 amino acids. The ends lost 10 bases at V and 2 bases at J; junction bases unmatched: 4. CDR3 sequence (DNA): TGTGCCACCGGACAGGCTCAAGAGACCCAGTACTTC. This codes for CATGQAQETQYF.

V usage is TRBV4-3 and J usage is TRBJ1-2; the D gene is possibly TRBD1 (5 bases). Germline CDR1 LGHNA, CDR2 YSLEER. V dropped 3 bases and J dropped 3 bases, with 8 bases sitting between them. CDR3 length equals 13 residues. The CDR3 DNA follows: TGCGCCAGCAGCCATCGACAGTACTATGGCTACACCTTC. Its protein is CASSHRQYYGYTF.

CDR3 nucleotides: TGCAGCGTTCAGACAGGGTCGGACACTGAAGCTTTCTTT. Its translation: CSVQTGSDTEAFF. This chain connects TRBV29-1 to TRBJ1-1; 7 bases are shared with TRBD1. CDR3 size: 13 residues. Trimming removed 5 bases from V and 3 bases from J; junction bases left unmatched: 6. Germline-derived CDR1 and CDR2 are SQVTM and ANQGSEA.

This clone was seen only a few times. This chain connects TRBV29-1 to TRBJ2-1, with TRBD1 identical over 7 bases. J gave up 9 bases and V 1 base, and 12 bases lay outside the gene matches. CDR1 and CDR2 (germline): SQVTM, ANQGSEA. The CDR3 loop spans 15 amino acids. The CDR3 loop is CSVEGDRAPIGEQFF. CDR3 coding DNA: TGCAGCGTTGAAGGCGACAGGGCCCCAATAGGTGAGCAGTTCTTC.

V and J are TRBV28 and TRBJ1-4; tentatively, D is TRBD1 (6 bases). Germline values: CDR1 MDHEN, CDR2 SYDVKM. Trimming removed 2 bases at V and 12 bases at J, with 19 bases between. The CDR3 loop spans 15 amino acids. CDR3 in DNA: TGTGCCAGCAGTTTAGGGGGCACGGCGGCGGGAGAACTGTTTTTT. Protein sequence: CASSLGGTAAGELFF.

The CDR3 DNA is TGCGCCAGCAGCCAAAGGTCGGGGGGGCCGACAGATACGCAGTATTTT. Protein: CASSQRSGGPTDTQYF. The gene calls are TRBV4-1 and TRBJ2-3; 8 nucleotides line up with TRBD2. V shed 2 bases and J 3 bases; nucleotides not matched to a gene: 7. The CDR3 contains 16 residues. Germline V gives CDR1 MGHRA, CDR2 YSYEKL.